Detailed here is one T cell receptor (beta chain). What it binds is not known. Some clones are missing from TCRdb's copy, which holds only in-frame ones; the method was immunoSEQ multiplex PCR. The sample comprises 30,000 or so clones, 55% to 65% of which are singletons, and approximately 9.9% rests with the top ten. The ends were cut back, 4 bases at V and 5 bases at J, with 14 bases in the middle. Germline CDR1 is SNHLY and CDR2 is FYNNEI. There are 14 residues in the CDR3. This record belongs to a study of vaccination effects on CD4 cells after COVID-19. Study-wide results and limits: By a late point after vaccination, infection- and vaccine-induced clones had shrunk markedly through clonal contraction.

Having been cultured for roughly 9 days, the cells underwent CD4+ T cell isolation. Previously uninfected by SARS-CoV-2, the vaccine recipients also showed negative nucleocapsid antibodies. The starting material was CD4+ T cells from PBMCs cultured without peptide, obtained before COVID-19 vaccination. The chain joins TRBV2 to TRBJ1-2, with D maybe TRBD1 (6 bases). This TCR was recovered from a human donor who received a COVID-19 vaccine. Here the CDR3 DNA reads TGTGCCAGCAGTGGCGGGACAACCGTATATGGCTACACCTTC. This sequence encodes CASSGGTTVYGYTF.